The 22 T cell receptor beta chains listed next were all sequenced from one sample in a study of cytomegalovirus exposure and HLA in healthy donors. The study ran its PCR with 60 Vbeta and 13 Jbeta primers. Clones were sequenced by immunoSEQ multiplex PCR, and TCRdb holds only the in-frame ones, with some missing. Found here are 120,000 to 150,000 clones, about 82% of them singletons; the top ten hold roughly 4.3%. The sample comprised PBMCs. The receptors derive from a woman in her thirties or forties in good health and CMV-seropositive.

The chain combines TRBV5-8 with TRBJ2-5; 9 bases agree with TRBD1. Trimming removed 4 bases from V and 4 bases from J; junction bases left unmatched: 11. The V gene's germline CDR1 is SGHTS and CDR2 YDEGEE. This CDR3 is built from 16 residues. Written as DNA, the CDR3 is TGTGCCAGCAGCAGGCGACAGGGGGGGCACAGAGAGACCCAGTACTTC. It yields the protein CASSRRQGGHRETQYF.

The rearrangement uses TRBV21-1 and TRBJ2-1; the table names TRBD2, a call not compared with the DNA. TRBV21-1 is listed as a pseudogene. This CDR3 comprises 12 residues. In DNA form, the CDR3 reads TGTGCCAGCGAGGGAAGTTGGTATGAGCAGTTCTTC. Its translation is CASEGSWYEQFF.

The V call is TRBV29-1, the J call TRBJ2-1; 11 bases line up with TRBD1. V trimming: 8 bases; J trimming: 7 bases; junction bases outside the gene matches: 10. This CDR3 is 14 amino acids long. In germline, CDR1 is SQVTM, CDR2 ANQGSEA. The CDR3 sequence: CSTRTGTGGNEQFF. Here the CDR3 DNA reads TGCAGCACCAGAACCGGGACAGGGGGAAATGAGCAGTTCTTC.

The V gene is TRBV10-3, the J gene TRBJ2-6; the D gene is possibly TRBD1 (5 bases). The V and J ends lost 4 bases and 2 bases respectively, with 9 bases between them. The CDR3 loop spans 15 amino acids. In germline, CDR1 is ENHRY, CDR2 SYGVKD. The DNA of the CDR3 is TGTGCCATCAGTGGGCAGGGAACTGGGGCCAACGTCCTGACTTTC. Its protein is CAISGQGTGANVLTF.

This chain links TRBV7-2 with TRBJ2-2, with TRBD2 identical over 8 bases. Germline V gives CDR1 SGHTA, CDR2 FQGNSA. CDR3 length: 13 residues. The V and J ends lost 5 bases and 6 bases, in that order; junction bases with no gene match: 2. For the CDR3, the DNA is TGTGCCAGCAGCCGGGAGGGGCCCGGGGAGCTGTTTTTT. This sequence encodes CASSREGPGELFF.

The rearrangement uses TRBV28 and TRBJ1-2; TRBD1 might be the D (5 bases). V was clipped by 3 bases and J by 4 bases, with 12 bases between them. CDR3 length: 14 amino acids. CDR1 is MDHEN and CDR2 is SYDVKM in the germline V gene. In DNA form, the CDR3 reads TGTGCCAGCAGTTTTTCCGGGGGAGGCTATGGCTACACCTTC. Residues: CASSFSGGGYGYTF.

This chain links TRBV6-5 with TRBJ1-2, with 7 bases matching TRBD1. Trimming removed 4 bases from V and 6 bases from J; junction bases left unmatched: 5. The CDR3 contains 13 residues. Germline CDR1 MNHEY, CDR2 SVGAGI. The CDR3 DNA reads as TGTGCCAGCAGTTTGGCAGGGGGAAATGGCTACACCTTC. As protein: CASSLAGGNGYTF.

The CDR3 region is CASKSWRGAVETQYF. The CDR3 bases are TGTGCCAGCAAGAGTTGGCGGGGGGCGGTGGAGACCCAGTACTTC. J is TRBJ2-5 and V is TRBV6-1, with 8 bases lining up with TRBD2. CDR1 and CDR2 (germline): MNHNS, SASEGT. J lost 5 bases, V lost 7 bases, and 12 bases had no gene match. This CDR3 has 15 residues.

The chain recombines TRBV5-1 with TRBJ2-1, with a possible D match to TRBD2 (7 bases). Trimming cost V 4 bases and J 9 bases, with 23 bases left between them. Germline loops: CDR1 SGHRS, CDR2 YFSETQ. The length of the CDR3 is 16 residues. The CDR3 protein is CASSATSRGAKGEQFF. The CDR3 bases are TGCGCCAGCAGCGCCACTTCCCGGGGGGCCAAGGGTGAGCAGTTCTTC.

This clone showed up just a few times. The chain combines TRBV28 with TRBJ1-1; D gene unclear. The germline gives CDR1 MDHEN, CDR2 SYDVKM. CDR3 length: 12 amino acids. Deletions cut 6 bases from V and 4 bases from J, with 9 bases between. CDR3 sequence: CASRLSTTEAFF. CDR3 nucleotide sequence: TGTGCCAGCAGACTCTCCACCACTGAAGCTTTCTTT.

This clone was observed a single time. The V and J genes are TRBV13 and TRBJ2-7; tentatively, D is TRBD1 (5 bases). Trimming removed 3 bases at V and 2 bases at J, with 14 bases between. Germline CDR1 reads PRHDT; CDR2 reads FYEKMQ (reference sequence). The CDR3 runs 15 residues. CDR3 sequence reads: CASSLGPIRAYEQYF. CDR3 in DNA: TGTGCCAGCAGCTTGGGCCCGATCAGGGCCTACGAGCAGTACTTC.

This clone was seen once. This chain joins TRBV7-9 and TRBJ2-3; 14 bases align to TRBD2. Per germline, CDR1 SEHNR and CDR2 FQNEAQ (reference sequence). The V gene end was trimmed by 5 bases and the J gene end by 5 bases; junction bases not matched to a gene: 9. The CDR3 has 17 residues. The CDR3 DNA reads TGTGCCAGCAGCACGCGGACTAGCGGGAGGTCCGGAGATACGCAGTATTTT. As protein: CASSTRTSGRSGDTQYF.

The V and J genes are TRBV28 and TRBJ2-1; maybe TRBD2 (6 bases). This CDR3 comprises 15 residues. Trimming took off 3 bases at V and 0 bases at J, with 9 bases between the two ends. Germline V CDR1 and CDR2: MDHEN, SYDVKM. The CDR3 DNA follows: TGTGCCAGCAGTTTGTCGCGGGGCTCCTACAATGAGCAGTTCTTC. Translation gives CASSLSRGSYNEQFF.

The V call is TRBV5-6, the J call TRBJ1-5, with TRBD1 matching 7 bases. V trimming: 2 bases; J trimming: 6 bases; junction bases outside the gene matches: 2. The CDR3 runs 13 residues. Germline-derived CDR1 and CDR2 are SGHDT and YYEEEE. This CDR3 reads CASSLQGSQPQHF. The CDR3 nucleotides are TGTGCCAGCAGCTTACAGGGGTCTCAGCCCCAGCATTTT.

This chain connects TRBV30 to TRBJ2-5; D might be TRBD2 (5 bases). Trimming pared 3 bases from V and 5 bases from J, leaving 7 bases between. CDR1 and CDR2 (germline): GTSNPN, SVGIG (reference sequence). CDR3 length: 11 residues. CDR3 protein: CAWSGGETQYF. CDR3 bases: TGTGCCTGGAGCGGCGGGGAGACCCAGTACTTC.

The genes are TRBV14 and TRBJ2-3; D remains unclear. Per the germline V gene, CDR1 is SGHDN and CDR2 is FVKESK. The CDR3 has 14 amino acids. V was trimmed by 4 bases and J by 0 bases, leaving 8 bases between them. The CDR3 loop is CASSREASTDTQYF. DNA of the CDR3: TGTGCCAGCAGCCGTGAAGCGAGCACAGATACGCAGTATTTT.

The CDR3 nucleotides are TGTGCCAGCAGCCCTTACTTAGGACAGGGAGGTGAAAAACTGTTTTTT. It encodes CASSPYLGQGGEKLFF. J is TRBJ1-4 and V is TRBV7-6; TRBD1 matches at 8 bases. This CDR3 is 16 amino acids long. Germline CDR1 SGHVS, CDR2 FNYEAQ. Trimming took 5 bases from V and 7 from J; bases not matched to a gene: 12.

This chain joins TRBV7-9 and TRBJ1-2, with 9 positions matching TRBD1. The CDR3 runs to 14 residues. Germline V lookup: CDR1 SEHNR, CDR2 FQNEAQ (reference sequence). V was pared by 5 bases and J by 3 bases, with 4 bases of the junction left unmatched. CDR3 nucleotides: TGTGCCAGCAGCACCCGGACAGGGGACTATGGCTACACCTTC. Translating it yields CASSTRTGDYGYTF.

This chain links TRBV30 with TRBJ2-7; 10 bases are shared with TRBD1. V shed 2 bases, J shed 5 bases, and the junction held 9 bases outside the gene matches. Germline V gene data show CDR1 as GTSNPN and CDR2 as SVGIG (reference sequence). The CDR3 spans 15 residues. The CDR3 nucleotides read TGTGCCTGGAGTCATGGGGACAGGGGAAAAGACGAGCAGTACTTC. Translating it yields CAWSHGDRGKDEQYF.

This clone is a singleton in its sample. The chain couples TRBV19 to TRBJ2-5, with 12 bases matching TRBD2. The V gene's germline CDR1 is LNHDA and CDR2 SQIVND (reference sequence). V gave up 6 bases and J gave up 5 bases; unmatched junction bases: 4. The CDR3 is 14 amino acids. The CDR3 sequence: CASRTSGSGETQYF. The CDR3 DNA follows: TGTGCCAGTAGGACTAGCGGGAGCGGTGAGACCCAGTACTTC.

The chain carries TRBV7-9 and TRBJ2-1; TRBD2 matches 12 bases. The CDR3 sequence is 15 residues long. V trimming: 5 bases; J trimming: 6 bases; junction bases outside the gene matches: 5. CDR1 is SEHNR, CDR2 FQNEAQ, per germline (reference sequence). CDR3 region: CASSRTSGRFNEQFF. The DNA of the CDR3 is TGTGCCAGCAGCCGTACTAGCGGGAGGTTCAATGAGCAGTTCTTC. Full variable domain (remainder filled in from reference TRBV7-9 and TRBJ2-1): DTGVSQNPRHKITKRGQNVTFRCDPISEHNRLYWYRQTLGQGPEFLTYFQNEAQLEKSRLLSDRFSAERPKGSFSTLEIQRTEQGDSAMYLCASSRTSGRFNEQFFGPGTRLTVL.

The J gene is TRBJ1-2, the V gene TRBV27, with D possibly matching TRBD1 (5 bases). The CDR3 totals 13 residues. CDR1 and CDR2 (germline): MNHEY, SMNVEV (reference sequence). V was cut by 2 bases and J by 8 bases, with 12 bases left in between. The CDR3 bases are TGTGCCAGCAGTTTAACACAGGAGAAAGGCTACACCTTC. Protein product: CASSLTQEKGYTF.